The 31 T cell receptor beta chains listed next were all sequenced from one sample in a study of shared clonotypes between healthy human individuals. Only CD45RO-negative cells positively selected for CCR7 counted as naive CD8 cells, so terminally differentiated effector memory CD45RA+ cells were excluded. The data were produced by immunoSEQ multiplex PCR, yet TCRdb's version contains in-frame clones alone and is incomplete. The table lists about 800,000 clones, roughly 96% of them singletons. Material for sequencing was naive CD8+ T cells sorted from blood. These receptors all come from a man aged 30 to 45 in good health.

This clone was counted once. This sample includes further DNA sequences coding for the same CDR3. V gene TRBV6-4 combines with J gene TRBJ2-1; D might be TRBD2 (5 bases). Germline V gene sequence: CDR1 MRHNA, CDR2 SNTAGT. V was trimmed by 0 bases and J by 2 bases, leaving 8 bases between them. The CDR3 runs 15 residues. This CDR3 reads CASSDSGGAYNEQFF. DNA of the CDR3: TGTGCCAGCAGTGACTCTGGAGGAGCCTACAATGAGCAGTTCTTC.

CDR3 amino acids: CASSTRDAGSYEQYF. The CDR3 bases are TGTGCCAGCAGCACCCGGGACGCAGGCTCCTACGAGCAGTACTTC. The V gene is TRBV7-9, the J gene TRBJ2-7; D possibly matches TRBD1 or TRBD2 (5 bases each). The CDR3 is made up of 15 amino acids. Trimming took off 5 bases at V and 0 bases at J, with 14 bases between the two ends. The germline gives CDR1 SEHNR, CDR2 FQNEAQ (reference sequence).

CDR3: CSVVTGGQPQHF. CDR3 nucleotide sequence: TGCAGCGTTGTTACAGGGGGTCAGCCCCAGCATTTT. The chain carries TRBV29-1 and TRBJ1-5, with TRBD1 matching 8 bases. After removal of 4 bases from V and 6 bases from J, the junction contained 2 bases not matched to a gene. The length of the CDR3 is 12 residues. Germline V gene sequence: CDR1 SQVTM, CDR2 ANQGSEA.

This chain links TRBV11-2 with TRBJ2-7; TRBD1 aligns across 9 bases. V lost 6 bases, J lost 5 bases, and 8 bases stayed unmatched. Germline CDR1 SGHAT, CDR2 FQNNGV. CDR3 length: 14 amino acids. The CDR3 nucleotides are TGTGCCAGCAGTGAATCGGGGACAGGGAACGAGCAGTACTTC. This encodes CASSESGTGNEQYF.

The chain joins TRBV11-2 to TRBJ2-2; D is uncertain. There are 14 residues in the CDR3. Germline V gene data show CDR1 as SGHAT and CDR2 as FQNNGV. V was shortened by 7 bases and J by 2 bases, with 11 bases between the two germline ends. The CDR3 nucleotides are TGTGCCAGCACCAACTTAGGCAACACCGGGGAGCTGTTTTTT. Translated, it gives CASTNLGNTGELFF.

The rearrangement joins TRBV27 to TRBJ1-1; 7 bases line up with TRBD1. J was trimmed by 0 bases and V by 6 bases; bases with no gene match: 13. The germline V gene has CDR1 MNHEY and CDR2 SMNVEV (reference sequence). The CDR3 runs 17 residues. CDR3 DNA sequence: TGTGCCAGCAGCGCTGGGACAGTAAGATTAATGAACACTGAAGCTTTCTTT. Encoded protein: CASSAGTVRLMNTEAFF.

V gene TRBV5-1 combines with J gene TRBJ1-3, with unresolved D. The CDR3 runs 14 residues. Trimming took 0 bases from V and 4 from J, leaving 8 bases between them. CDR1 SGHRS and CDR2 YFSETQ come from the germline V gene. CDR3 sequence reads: CASSLAGYGNTIYF. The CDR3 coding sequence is TGCGCCAGCAGCTTGGCTGGGTACGGAAACACCATATATTTT.

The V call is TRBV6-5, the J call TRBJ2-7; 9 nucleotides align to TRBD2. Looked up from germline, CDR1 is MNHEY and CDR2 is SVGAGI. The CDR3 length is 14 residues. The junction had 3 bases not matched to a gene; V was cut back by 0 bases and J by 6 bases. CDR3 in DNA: TGTGCCAGCAGTTACTCTGCGGGAGGGCTCGAGCAGTACTTC. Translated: CASSYSAGGLEQYF.

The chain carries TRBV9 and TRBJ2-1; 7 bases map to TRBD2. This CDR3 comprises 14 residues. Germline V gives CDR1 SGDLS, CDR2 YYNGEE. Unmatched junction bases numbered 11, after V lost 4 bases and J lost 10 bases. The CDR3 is CASSPRSLAEEQFF. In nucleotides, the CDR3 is TGTGCCAGCAGCCCTCGATCGCTAGCGGAAGAGCAGTTCTTC. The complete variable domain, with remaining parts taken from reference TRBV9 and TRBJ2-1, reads DSGVTQTPKHLITATGQRVTLRCSPRSGDLSVYWYQQSLDQGLQFLIQYYNGEERAKGNILERFSAQQFPDLHSELNLSSLELGDSALYFCASSPRSLAEEQFFGPGTRLTVL.

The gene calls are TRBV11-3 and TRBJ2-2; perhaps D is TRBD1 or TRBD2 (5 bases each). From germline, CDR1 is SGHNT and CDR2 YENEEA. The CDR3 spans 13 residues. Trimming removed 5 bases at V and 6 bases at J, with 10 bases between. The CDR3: CASSPRGPGELFF. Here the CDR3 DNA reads TGTGCCAGCAGCCCTCGGGGACCCGGGGAGCTGTTTTTT.

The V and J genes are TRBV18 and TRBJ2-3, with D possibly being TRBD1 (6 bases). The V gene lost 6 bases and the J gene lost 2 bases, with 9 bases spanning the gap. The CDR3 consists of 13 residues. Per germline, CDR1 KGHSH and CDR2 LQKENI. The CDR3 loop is CASSGGSTDTQYF. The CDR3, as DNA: TGTGCCAGCTCTGGGGGCTCCACAGATACGCAGTATTTT.

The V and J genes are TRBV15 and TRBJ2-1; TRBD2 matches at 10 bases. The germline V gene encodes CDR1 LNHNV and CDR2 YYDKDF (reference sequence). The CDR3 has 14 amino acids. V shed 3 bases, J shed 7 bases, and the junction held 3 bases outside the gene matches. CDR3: CATSRGLAPNEQFF. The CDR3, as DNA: TGTGCCACCAGCAGGGGACTAGCGCCGAATGAGCAGTTCTTC.

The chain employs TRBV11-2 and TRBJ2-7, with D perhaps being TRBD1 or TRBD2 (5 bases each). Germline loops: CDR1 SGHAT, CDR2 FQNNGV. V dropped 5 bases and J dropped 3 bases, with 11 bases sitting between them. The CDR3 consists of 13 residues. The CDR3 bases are TGTGCCAGCAGCCGGGGACCGGTCTACGAGCAGTACTTC. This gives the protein CASSRGPVYEQYF.

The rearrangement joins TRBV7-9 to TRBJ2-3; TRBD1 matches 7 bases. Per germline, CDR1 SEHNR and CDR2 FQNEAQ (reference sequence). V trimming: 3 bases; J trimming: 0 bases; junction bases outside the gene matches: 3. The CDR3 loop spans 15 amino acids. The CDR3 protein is CASSFSTGSTDTQYF. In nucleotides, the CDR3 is TGTGCCAGCAGCTTCTCGACAGGGAGCACAGATACGCAGTATTTT.

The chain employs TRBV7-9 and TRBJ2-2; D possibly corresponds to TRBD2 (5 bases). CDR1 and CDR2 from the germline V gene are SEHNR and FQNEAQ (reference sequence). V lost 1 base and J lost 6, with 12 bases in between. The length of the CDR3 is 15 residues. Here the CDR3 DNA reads TGTGCCAGCAGCTTAGTATCTAGCCCTCCCGGGGAGCTGTTTTTT. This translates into CASSLVSSPPGELFF.

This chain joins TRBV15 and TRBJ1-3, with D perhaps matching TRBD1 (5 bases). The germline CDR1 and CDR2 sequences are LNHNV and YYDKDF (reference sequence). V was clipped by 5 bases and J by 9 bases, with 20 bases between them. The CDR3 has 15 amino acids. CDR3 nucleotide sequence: TGTGCCACCAGCGAGGACATCCTAAATGGGGGCACCATATATTTT. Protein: CATSEDILNGGTIYF.

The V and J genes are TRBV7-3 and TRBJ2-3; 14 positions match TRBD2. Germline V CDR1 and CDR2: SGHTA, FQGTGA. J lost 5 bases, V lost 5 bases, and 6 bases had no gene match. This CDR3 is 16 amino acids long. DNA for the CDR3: TGTGCCAGCAGCCTCGTCGGGACTAGCGGGAGAGATACGCAGTATTTT. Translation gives CASSLVGTSGRDTQYF.

As DNA, the CDR3 is TGTGCCAGCAGCTTCATGGATGAGCAGTTCTTC. Its protein is CASSFMDEQFF. This chain joins TRBV2 and TRBJ2-1; D remains ambiguous. The CDR3 totals 11 residues. V lost 6 bases, J lost 8 bases, and 8 bases lay in between. Germline assignment: CDR1 SNHLY and CDR2 FYNNEI.

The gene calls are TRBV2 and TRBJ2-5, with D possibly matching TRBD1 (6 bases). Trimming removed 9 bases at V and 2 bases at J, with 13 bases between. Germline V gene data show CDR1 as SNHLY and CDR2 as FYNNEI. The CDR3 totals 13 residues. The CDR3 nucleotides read TGTGCCAGGATGGGGGCCTCGCAAGAGACCCAGTACTTC. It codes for CARMGASQETQYF. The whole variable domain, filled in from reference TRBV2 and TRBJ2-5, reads EPEVTQTPSHQVTQMGQEVILRCVPISNHLYFYWYRQILGQKVEFLVSFYNNEISEKSEIFDDQFSVERPDGSNFTLKIRSTKLEDSAMYFCARMGASQETQYFGPGTRLLVL.

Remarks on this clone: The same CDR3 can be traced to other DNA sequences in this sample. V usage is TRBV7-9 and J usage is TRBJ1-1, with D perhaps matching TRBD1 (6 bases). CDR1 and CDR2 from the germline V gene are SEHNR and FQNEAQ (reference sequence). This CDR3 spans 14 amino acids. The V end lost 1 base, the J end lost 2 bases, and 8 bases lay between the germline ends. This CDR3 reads CASSLGGANTEAFF. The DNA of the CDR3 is TGTGCCAGCAGCTTAGGGGGGGCCAACACTGAAGCTTTCTTT.

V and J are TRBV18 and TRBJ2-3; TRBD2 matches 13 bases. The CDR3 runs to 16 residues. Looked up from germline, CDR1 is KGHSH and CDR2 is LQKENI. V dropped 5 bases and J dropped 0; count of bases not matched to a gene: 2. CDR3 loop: CASSGTSGMSTDTQYF. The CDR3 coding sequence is TGTGCCAGCTCAGGGACTAGCGGGATGAGCACAGATACGCAGTATTTT.

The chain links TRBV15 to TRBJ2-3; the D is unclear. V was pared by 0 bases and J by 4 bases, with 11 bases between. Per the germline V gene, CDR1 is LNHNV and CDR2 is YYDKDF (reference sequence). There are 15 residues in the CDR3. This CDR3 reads CATSRDRLRADTQYF. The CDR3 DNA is TGTGCCACCAGCAGAGATCGGTTAAGGGCAGATACGCAGTATTTT.

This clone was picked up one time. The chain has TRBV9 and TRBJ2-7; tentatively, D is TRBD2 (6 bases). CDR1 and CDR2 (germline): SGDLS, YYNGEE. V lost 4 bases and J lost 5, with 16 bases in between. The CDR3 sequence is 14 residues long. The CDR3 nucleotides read TGTGCCAGCAGCAACACCCTCGGGGGACACGAGCAGTACTTC. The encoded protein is CASSNTLGGHEQYF.

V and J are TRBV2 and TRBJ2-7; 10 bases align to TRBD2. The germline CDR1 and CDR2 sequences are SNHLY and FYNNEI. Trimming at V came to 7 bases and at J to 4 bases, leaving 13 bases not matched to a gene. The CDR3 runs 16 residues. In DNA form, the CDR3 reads TGTGCCAGCACCGAACCTAGCGGGAGTATTCGGTACGAGCAGTACTTC. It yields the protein CASTEPSGSIRYEQYF.

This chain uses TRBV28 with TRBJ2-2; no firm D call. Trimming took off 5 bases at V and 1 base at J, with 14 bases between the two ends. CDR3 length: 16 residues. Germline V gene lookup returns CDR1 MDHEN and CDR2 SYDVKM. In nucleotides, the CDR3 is TGTGCCAGCAGTCCTCCACCGGGCCGGAACACCGGGGAGCTGTTTTTT. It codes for CASSPPPGRNTGELFF.

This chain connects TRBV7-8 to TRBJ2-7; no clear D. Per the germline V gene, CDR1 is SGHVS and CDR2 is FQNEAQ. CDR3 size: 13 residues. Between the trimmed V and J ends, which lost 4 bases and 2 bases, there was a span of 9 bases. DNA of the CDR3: TGTGCCAGCAGCTCAACTGGAGCCTACGAGCAGTACTTC. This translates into CASSSTGAYEQYF.

The CDR3 spells CASTNNRTVNYGYTF. The DNA of the CDR3 is TGTGCCAGCACCAACAACAGGACAGTCAACTATGGCTACACCTTC. The chain carries TRBV2 and TRBJ1-2; possibly TRBD1 for D (6 bases). CDR3 length equals 15 residues. Germline assignment: CDR1 SNHLY and CDR2 FYNNEI. V was clipped by 7 bases and J by 2 bases, with 17 bases between them.

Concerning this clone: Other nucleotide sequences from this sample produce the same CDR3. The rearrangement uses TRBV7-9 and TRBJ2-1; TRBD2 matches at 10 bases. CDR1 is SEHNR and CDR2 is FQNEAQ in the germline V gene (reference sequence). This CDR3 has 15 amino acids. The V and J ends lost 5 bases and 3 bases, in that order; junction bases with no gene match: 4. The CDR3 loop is CASSLLAGSYNEQFF. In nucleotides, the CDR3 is TGTGCCAGCAGCCTACTAGCGGGGAGCTACAATGAGCAGTTCTTC.

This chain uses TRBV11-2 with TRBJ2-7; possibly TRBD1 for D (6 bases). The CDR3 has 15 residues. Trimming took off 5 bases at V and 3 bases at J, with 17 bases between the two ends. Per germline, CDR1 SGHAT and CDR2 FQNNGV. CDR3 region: CASSRWTDGFYEQYF. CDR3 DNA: TGTGCCAGCAGCCGTTGGACAGACGGTTTCTACGAGCAGTACTTC.

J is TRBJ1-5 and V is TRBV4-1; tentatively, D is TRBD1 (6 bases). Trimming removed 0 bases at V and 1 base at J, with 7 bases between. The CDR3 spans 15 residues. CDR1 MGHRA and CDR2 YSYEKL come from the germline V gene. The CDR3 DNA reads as TGCGCCAGCAGCCAAGAACAGGGCAGCAATCAGCCCCAGCATTTT. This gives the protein CASSQEQGSNQPQHF.

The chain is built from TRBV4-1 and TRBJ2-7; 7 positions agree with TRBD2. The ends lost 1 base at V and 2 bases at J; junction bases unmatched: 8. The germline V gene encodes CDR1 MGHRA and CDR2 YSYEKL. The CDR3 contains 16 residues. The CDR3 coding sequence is TGCGCCAGCAGCCAAGCCCTTTTAGCGGGCGCCTACGAGCAGTACTTC. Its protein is CASSQALLAGAYEQYF.